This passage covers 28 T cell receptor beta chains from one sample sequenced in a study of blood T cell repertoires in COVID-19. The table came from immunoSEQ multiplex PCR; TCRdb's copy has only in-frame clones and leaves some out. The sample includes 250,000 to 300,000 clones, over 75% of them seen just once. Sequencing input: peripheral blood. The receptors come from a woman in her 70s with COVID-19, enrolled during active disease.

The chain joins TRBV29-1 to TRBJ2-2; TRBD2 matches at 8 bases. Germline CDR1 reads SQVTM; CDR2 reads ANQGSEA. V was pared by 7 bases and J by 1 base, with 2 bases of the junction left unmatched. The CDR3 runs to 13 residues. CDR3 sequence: CSAGRGNTGELFF. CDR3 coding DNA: TGCAGCGCCGGGAGGGGGAACACCGGGGAGCTGTTTTTT.

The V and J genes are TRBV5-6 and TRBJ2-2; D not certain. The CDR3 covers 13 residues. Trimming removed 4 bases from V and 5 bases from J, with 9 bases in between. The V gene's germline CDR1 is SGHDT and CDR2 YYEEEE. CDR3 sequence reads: CASSPVRTGELFF. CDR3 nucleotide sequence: TGTGCCAGCAGCCCAGTCAGGACCGGGGAGCTGTTTTTT.

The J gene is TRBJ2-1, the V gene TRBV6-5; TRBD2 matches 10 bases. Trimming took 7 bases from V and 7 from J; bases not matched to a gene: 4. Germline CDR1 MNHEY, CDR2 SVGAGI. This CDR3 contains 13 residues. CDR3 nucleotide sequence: TGTGCCAGCACCCTAGCGGGAGTAAATGAGCAGTTCTTC. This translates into CASTLAGVNEQFF.

CDR3: CASSQDGGEGDTQYF. Written as DNA, the CDR3 is TGTGCCAGCAGCCAAGATGGAGGGGAAGGAGATACGCAGTATTTT. The chain recombines TRBV4-2 with TRBJ2-3; TRBD2 might be the D (6 bases). Deletions cut 0 bases from V and 5 bases from J, with 12 bases between. The CDR3 sequence is 15 residues long. Germline-derived CDR1 and CDR2 are LGHNA and YNFKEQ.

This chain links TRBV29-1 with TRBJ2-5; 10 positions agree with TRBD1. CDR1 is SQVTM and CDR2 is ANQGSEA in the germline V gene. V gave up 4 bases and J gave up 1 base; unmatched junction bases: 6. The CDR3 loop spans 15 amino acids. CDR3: CSVGGGQGTQETQYF. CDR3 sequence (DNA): TGCAGCGTTGGAGGGGGACAGGGGACCCAAGAGACCCAGTACTTC. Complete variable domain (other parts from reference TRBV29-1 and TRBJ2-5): SAVISQKPSRDICQRGTSLTIQCQVDSQVTMMFWYRQQPGQSLTLIATANQGSEATYESGFVIDKFPISRPNLTFSTLTVSNMSPEDSSIYLCSVGGGQGTQETQYFGPGTRLLVL.

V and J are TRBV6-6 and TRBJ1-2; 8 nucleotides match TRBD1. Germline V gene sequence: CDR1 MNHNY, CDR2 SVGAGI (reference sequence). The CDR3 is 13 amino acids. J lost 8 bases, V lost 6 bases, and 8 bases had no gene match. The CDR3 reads CASSLQGANGYTF. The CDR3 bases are TGTGCCAGCAGCCTTCAGGGGGCAAACGGCTACACCTTC.

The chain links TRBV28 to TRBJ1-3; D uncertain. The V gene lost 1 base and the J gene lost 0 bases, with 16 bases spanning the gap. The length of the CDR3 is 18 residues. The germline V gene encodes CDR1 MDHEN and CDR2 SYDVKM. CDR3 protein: CASSLFAAGPSSGNTIYF. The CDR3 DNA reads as TGTGCCAGCAGTTTATTTGCAGCGGGCCCAAGCTCTGGAAACACCATATATTTT.

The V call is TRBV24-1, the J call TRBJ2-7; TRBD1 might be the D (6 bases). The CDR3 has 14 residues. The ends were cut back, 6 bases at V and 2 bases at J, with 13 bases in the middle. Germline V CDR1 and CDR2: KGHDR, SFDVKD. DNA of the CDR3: TGTGCCACCAGTCCCTCGGGACAAGCCTACGAGCAGTACTTC. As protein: CATSPSGQAYEQYF.

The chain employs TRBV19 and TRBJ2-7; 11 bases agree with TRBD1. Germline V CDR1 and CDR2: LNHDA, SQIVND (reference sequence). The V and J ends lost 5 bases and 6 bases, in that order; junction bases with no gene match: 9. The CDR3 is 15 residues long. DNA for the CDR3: TGTGCCAGTAGTTTGACCGGGACAGGGGGTGGCGAGCAGTACTTC. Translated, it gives CASSLTGTGGGEQYF.

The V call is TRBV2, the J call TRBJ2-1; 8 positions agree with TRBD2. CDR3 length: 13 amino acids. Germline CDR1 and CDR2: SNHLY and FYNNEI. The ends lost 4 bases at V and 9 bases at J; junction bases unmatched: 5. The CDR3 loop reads CASSGERETEQFF. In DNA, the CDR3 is TGTGCCAGCAGTGGTGAGCGGGAGACTGAGCAGTTCTTC.

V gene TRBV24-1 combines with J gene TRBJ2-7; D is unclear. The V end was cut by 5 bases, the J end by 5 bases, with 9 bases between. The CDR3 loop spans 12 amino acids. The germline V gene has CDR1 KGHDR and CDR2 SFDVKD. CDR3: CATSVLGNEQYF. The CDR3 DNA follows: TGTGCCACCAGTGTGTTGGGCAACGAGCAGTACTTC.

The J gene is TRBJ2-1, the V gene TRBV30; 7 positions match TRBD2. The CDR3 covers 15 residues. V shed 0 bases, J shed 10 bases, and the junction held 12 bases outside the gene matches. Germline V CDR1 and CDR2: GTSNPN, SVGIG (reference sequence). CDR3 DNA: TGTGCCTGGAGTGTACCGGACTCCCCGCGGGGGGAGCAGTTCTTC. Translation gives CAWSVPDSPRGEQFF. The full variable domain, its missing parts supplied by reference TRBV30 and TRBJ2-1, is SQTIHQWPATLVQPVGSPLSLECTVEGTSNPNLYWYRQAAGRGLQLLFYSVGIGQISSEVPQNLSASRPQDRQFILSSKKLLLSDSGFYLCAWSVPDSPRGEQFFGPGTRLTVL.

The DNA of the CDR3 is TGTGCCAGCAGCCAAGGTCGAGCAGGGAATCAGCCCCAGCATTTT. It is translated as CASSQGRAGNQPQHF. The V and J genes are TRBV3-1 (or the pseudogene TRBV3-2) and TRBJ1-5, with D perhaps TRBD1 (5 bases). This CDR3 is built from 15 residues. Looked up from germline, CDR1 is LGHDT and CDR2 is YNNKEL (reference sequence). Trimming took 1 base from V and 4 from J, leaving 11 bases between them.

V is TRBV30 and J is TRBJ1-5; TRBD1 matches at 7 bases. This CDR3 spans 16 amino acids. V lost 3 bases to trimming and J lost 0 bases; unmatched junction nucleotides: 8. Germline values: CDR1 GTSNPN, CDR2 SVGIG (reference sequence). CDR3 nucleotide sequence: TGTGCCTGGAGCTCACGACAGGGCTATAGCAATCAGCCCCAGCATTTT. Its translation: CAWSSRQGYSNQPQHF.

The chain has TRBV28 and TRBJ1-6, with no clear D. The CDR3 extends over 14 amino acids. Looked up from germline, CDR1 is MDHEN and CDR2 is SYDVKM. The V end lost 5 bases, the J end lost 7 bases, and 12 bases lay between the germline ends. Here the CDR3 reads CASSVTDRNSPLHF. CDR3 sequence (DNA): TGTGCCAGCAGTGTAACAGATAGAAATTCACCCCTCCACTTT. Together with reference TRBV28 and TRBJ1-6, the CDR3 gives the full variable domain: DVKVTQSSRYLVKRTGEKVFLECVQDMDHENMFWYRQDPGLGLRLIYFSYDVKMKEKGDIPEGYSVSREKKERFSLILESASTNQTSMYLCASSVTDRNSPLHFGNGTRLTVT.

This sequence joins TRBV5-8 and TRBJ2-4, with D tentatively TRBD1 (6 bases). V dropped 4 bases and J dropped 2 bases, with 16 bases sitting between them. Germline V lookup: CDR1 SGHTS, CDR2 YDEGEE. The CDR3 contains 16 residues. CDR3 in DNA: TGTGCCAGCAGCGGAGCAGGGGTTTTCACCAAAAACATTCAGTACTTC. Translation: CASSGAGVFTKNIQYF.

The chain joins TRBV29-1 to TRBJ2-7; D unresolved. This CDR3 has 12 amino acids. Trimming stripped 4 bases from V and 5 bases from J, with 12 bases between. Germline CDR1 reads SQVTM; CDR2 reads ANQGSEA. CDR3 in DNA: TGCAGCGTTGCTTTGACTTCCCACGAGCAGTACTTC. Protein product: CSVALTSHEQYF.

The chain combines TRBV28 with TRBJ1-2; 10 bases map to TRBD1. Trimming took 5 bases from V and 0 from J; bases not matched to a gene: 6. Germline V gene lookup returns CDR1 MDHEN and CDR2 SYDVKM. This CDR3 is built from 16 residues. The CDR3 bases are TGTGCCAGCAGTCCTACCGGGACAGGGGCTAACTATGGCTACACCTTC. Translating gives CASSPTGTGANYGYTF.

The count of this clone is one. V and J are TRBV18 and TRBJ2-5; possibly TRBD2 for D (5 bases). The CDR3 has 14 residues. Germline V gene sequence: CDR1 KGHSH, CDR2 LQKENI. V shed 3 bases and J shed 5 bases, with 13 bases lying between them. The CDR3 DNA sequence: TGTGCCAGCTCACCGTCGAGGGAAGCGGAGACCCAGTACTTC. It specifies CASSPSREAETQYF.

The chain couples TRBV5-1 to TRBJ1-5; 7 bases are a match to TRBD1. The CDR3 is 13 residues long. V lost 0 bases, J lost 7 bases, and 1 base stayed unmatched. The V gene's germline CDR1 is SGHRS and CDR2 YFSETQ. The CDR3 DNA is TGCGCCAGCAGCTTGGACAGGGGCCAGCCCCAGCATTTT. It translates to CASSLDRGQPQHF.

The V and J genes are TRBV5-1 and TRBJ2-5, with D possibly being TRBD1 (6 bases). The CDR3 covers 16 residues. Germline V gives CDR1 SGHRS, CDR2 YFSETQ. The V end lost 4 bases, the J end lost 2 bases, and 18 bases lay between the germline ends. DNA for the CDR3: TGCGCCAGCAGCATACCATCAGGGGCGGCACAAGAGACCCAGTACTTC. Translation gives CASSIPSGAAQETQYF.

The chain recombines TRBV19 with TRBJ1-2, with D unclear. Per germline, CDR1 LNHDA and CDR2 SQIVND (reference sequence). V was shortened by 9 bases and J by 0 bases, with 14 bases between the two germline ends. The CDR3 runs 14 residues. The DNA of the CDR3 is TGTGCCAGCAACGACGGAGGTACTAACTATGGCTACACCTTC. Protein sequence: CASNDGGTNYGYTF.

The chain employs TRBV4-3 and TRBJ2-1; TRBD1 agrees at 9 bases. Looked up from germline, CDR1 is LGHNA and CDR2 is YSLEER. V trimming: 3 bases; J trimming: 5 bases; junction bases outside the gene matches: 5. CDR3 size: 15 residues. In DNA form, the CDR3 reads TGCGCCAGCAGCCAGCCGGGACAGGGCGACAATGAGCAGTTCTTC. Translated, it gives CASSQPGQGDNEQFF.

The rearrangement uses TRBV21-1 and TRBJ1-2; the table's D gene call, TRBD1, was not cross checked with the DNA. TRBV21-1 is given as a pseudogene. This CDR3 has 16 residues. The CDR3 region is CASSNGTVGWGYGYTF. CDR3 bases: TGTGCCAGCAGCAACGGGACAGTAGGTTGGGGCTATGGCTACACCTTC.

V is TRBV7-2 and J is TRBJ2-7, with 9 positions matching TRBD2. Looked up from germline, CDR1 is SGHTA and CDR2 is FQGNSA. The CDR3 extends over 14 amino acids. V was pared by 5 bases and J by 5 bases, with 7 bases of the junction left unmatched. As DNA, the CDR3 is TGTGCCAGCAGCCAATTAGCGGGAGACCACGAGCAGTACTTC. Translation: CASSQLAGDHEQYF.

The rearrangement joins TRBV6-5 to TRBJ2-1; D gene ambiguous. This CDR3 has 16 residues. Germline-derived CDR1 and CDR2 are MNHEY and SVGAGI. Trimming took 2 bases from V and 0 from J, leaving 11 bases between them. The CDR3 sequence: CASSYLQASSYNEQFF. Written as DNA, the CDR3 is TGTGCCAGCAGTTACCTCCAGGCCAGCTCCTACAATGAGCAGTTCTTC.

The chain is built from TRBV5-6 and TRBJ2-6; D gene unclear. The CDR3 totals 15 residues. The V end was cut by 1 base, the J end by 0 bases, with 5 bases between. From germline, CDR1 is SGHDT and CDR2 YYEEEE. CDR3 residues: CASSLPSSGANVLTF. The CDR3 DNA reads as TGTGCCAGCAGCTTGCCCAGCTCTGGGGCCAACGTCCTGACTTTC.

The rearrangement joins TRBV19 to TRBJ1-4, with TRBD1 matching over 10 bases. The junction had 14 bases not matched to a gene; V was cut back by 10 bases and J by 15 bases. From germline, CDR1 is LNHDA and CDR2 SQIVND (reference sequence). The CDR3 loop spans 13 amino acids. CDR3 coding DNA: TGTGCCACCCGGGACAGGGGATGGAGCATGGTGTTTTTT. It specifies CATRDRGWSMVFF.